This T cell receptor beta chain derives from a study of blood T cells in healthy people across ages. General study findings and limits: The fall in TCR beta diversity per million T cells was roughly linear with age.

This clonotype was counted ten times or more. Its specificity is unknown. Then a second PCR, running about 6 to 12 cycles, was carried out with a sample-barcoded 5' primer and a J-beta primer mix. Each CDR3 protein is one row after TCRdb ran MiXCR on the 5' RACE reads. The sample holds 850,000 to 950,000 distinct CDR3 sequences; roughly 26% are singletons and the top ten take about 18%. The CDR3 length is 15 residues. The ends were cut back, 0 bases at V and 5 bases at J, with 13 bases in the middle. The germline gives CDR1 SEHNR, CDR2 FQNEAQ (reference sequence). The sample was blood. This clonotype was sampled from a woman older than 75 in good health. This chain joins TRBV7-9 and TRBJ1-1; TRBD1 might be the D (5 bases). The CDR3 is CASSLAAGRGTEAFF. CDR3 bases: TGTGCCAGCAGCTTAGCGGCAGGGAGGGGTACTGAAGCTTTCTTT.